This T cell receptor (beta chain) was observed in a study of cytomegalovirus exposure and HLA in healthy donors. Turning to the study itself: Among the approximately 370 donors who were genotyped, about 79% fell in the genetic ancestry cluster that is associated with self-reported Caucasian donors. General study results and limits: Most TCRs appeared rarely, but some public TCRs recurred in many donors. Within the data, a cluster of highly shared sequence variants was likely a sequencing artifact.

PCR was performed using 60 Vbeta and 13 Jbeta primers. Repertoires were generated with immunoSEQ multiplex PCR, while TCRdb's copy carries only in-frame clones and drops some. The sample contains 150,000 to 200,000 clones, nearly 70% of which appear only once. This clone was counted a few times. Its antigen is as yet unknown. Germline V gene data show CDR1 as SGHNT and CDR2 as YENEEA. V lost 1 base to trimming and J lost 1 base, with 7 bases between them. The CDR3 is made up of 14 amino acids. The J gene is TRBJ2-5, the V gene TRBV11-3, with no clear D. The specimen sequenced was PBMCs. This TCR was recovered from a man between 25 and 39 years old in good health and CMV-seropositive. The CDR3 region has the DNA TGTGCCAGCAGCTTAGGTAACGGCCAAGAGACCCAGTACTTC. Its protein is CASSLGNGQETQYF.